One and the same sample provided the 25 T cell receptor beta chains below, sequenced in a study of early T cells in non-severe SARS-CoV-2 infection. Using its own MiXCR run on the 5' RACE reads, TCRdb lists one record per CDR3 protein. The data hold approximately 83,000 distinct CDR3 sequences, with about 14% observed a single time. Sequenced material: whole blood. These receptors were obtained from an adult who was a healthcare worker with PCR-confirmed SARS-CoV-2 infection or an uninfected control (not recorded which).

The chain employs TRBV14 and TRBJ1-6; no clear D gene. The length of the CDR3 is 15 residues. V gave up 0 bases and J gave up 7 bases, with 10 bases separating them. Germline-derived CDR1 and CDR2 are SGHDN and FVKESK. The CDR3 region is CASSQDLSPNSPLHF. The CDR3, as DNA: TGTGCCAGCAGCCAAGATTTGAGCCCAAATTCACCCCTCCACTTT.

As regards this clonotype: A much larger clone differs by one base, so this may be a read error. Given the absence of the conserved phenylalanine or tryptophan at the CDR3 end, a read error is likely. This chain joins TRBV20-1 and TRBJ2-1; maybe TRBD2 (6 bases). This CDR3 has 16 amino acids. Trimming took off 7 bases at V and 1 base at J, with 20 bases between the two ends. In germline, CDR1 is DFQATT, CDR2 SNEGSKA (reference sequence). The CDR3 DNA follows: TGCAGTGTGGGGCAGGGAGGCTCCTGGTCCTACAATGAGCAGTTCTCC. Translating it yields CSVGQGGSWSYNEQFS.

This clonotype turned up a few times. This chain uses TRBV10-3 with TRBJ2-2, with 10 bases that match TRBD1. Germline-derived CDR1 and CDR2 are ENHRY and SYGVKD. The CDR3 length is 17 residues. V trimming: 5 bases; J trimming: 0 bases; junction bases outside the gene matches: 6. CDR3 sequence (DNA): TGTGCCATCAGTAGAGGGACAGGGGTACCGAACACCGGGGAGCTGTTTTTT. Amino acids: CAISRGTGVPNTGELFF.

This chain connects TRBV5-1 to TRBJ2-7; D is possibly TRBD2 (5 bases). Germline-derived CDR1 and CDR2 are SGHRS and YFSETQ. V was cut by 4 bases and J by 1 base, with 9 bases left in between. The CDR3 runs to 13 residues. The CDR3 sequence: CASSRGGSYEQYF. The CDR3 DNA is TGCGCCAGCAGCCGGGGTGGGTCCTACGAGCAGTACTTC.

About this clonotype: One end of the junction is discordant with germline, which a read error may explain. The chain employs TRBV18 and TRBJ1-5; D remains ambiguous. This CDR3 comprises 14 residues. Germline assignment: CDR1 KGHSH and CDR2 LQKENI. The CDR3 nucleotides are TGTGTCAGCTCACCTGGGGTCAGCAATCAGCCCCAGCATTTT. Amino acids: CVSSPGVSNQPQHF.

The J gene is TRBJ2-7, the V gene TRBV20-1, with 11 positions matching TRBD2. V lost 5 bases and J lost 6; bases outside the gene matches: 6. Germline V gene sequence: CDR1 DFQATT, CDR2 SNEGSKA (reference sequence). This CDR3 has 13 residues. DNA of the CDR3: TGCAGTGCTTATAGCGGGAGGGCCCCCGAGCAGTACTTC. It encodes CSAYSGRAPEQYF.

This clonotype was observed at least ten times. The CDR3 region has the DNA TGTGCCAGCAGCCCGAGTACCGGGACAGGGAGCGACGAGCAGTACTTC. Translating gives CASSPSTGTGSDEQYF. The chain joins TRBV7-9 to TRBJ2-7; 9 bases map to TRBD1. This CDR3 has 16 amino acids. The germline gives CDR1 SEHNR, CDR2 FQNEAQ (reference sequence). V lost 5 bases and J lost 5; bases outside the gene matches: 13.

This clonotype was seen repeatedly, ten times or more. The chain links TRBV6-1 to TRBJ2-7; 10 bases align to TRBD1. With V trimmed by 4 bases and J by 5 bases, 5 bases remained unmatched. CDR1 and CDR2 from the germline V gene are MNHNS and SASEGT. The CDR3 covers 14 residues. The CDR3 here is CASSGGQGMNEQYF. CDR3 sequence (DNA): TGTGCCAGCAGTGGGGGACAGGGGATGAACGAGCAGTACTTC.

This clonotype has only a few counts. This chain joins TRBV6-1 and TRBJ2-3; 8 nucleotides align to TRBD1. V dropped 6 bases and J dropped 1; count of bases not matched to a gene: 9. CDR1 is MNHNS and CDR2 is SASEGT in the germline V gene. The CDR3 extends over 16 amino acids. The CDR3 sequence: CASSRGLLRGTDTQYF. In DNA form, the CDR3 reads TGTGCCAGCAGCAGGGGGCTATTGAGGGGCACAGATACGCAGTATTTT.

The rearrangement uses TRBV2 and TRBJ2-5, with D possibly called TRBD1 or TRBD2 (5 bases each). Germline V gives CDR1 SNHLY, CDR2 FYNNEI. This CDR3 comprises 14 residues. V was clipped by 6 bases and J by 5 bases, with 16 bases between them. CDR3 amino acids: CASRPSPGLETQYF. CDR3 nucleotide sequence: TGTGCCAGCAGGCCCTCCCCGGGGCTGGAGACCCAGTACTTC.

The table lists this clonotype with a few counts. DNA of the CDR3: TGTGCCAGCGCCAGGGATTCCGAGCAGTACTTC. Residues: CASARDSEQYF. The chain combines TRBV7-9 with TRBJ2-7; D perhaps matches TRBD1 (5 bases). The CDR3 spans 11 residues. CDR1 is SEHNR and CDR2 is FQNEAQ in the germline V gene (reference sequence). Trimming shortened V by 8 bases and J by 6 bases, and 11 bases separated the two germline ends.

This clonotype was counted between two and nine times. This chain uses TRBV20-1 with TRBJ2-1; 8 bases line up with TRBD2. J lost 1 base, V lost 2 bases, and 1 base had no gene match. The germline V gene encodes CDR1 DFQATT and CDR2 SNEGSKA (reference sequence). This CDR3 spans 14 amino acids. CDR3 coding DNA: TGCAGTGCTAGAACTAGCGGATCCTACAATGAGCAGTTCTTC. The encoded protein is CSARTSGSYNEQFF.

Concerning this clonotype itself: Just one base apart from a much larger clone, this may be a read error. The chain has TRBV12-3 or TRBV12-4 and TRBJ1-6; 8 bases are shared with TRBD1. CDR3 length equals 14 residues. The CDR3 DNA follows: TGTGCCAGCAGTTCAGAAACAGGGGGATCACTCCTCCACTTT. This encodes CASSSETGGSLLHF.

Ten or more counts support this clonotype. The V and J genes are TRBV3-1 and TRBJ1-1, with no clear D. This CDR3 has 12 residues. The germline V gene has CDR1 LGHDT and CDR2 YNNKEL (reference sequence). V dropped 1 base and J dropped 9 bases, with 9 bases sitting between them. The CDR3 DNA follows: TGTGCCAGCAGCCAAGGGCGGGCACAAGCTTTCTTT. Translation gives CASSQGRAQAFF.

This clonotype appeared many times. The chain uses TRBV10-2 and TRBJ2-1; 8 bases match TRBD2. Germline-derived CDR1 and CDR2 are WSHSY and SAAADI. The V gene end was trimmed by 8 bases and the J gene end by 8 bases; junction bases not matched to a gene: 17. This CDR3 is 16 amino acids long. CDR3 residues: CASSRQRETGIDEQFF. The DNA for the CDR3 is TGCGCCAGCTCTCGGCAGCGGGAGACGGGAATCGATGAGCAGTTCTTC.

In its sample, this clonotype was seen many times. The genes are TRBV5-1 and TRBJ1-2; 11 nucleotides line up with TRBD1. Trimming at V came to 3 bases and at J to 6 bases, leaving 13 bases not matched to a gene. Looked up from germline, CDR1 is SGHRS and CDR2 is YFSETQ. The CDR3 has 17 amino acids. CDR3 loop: CASSSRTGGAGPDGYTF. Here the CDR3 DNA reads TGCGCCAGCAGCTCACGGACAGGGGGCGCGGGACCCGATGGCTACACCTTC.

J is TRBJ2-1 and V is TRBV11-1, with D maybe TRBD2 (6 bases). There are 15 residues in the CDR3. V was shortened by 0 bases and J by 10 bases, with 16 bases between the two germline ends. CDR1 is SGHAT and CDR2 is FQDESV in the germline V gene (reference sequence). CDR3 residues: CASSLAVAGNLEQFF. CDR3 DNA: TGTGCCAGCAGCTTAGCAGTTGCGGGGAATTTAGAGCAGTTCTTC.

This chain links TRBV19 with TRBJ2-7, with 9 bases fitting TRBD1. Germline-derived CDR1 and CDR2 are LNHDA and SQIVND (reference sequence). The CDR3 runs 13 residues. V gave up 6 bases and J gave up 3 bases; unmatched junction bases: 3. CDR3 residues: CASSRDRVYEQYF. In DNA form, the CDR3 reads TGTGCCAGTAGCCGGGACAGGGTCTACGAGCAGTACTTC.

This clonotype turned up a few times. CDR3 DNA sequence: TGCAGTGCTAGAGATGAGGCGGCTTCTCGGGGGCTAGCCAAAAACATTCAGTACTTC. Translated, it gives CSARDEAASRGLAKNIQYF. V and J are TRBV20-1 and TRBJ2-4; either TRBD1 or TRBD2 may fit D (6 bases each). V was shortened by 0 bases and J by 0 bases, with 21 bases between the two germline ends. This CDR3 spans 19 amino acids. Germline lookup yields CDR1 DFQATT and CDR2 SNEGSKA (reference sequence).

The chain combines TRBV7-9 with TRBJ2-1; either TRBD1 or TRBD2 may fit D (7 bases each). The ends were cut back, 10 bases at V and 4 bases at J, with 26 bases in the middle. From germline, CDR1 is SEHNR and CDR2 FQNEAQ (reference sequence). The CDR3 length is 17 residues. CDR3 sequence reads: CATLGGEGDRAYNEQFF. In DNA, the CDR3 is TGTGCCACTCTTGGGGGGGAGGGGGACAGAGCGTACAATGAGCAGTTCTTC.

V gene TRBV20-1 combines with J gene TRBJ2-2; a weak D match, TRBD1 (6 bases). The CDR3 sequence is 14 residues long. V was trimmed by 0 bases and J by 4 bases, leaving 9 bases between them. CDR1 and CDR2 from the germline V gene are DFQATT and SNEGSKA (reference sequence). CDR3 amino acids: CSARDDRSTGELFF. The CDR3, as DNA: TGCAGTGCTAGAGACGACAGGAGCACCGGGGAGCTGTTTTTT.

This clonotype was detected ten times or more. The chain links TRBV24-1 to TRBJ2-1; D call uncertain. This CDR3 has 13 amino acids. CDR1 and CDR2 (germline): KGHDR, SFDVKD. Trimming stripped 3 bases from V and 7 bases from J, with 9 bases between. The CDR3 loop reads CATSDGEVNEQFF. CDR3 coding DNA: TGTGCCACCAGTGATGGCGAGGTTAATGAGCAGTTCTTC.

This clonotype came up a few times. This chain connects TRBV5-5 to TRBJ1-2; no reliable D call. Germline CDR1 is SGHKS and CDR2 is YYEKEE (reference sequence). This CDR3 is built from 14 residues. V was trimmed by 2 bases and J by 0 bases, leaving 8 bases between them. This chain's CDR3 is CASSLNTANYGYTF. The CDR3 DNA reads TGTGCCAGCAGCTTAAACACCGCTAACTATGGCTACACCTTC. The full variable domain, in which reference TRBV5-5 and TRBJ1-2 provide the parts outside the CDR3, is DAGVTQSPTHLIKTRGQQVTLRCSPISGHKSVSWYQQVLGQGPQFIFQYYEKEERGRGNFPDRFSARQFPNYSSELNVNALLLGDSALYLCASSLNTANYGYTFGSGTRLTVV.

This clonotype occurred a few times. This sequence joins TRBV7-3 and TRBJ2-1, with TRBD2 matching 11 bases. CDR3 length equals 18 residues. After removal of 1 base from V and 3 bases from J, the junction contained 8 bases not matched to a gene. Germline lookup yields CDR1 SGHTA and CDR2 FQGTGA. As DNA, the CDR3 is TGTGCCAGCAGCTTAAAGGGGAGGGGGACTAGCGGCTACAATGAGCAGTTCTTC. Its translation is CASSLKGRGTSGYNEQFF.

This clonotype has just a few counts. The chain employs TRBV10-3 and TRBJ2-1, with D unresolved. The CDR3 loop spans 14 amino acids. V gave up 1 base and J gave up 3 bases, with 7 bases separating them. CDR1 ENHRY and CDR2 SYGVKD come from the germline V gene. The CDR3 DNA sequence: TGTGCCATCAGTGAGTTGGGCAGCTACAATGAGCAGTTCTTC. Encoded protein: CAISELGSYNEQFF.